This T cell receptor (beta chain) was documented in a study of T cells after yellow fever vaccination. MiXCR was run by TCRdb on the 5' RACE reads, yielding one entry per CDR3 protein. The table lists under 550,000 distinct CDR3 sequences, about a fifth of them singletons. Trimming took 6 bases from V and 1 from J, leaving 10 bases between them. The CDR3 runs 13 residues. CDR1 is DFQATT, CDR2 SNEGSKA, per germline (reference sequence). The V call is TRBV20-1, the J call TRBJ1-5; tentatively, D is TRBD1 (5 bases). The TCR sequence derives from a man between 18 and 29 years old who received the YFV17D yellow fever vaccine. Sequencing was performed on PBMCs, taken approximately 22 days after the first yellow fever vaccination. The CDR3 DNA follows: TGCAGTGCCTCCCACAGGAGCAATCAGCCCCAGCATTTT. Translation: CSASHRSNQPQHF.